One and the same sample provided the 5 T cell receptor beta chains below, sequenced in a study of regulatory T cells in long-lasting Graves disease. TCR beta libraries were built with iRepertoire HTBI primers and Arm-PCR of CDR3 regions. TCRdb processed the multiplex PCR reads anew with MiXCR; each CDR3 protein has one entry. The sample includes hundreds of thousands of distinct CDR3 sequences, around 21% of them seen just once. Time point noted: persistent/refractory GD, antithyroid drugs over 5 years with positive TRAb. RNA from PBMCs was the source of the TCR library. Here the sequenced sample was peripheral blood mononuclear cells (PBMCs), taken when the disease was refractory, from a patient treated with antithyroid drugs. Every receptor here comes from a female donor with Graves disease.

This clonotype was detected ten times or more. The chain recombines TRBV6-1 with TRBJ2-5, with unresolved D. This CDR3 has 14 residues. The germline CDR1 and CDR2 sequences are MNHNS and SASEGT. Trimming removed 6 bases from V and 2 bases from J, with 13 bases in between. The chain's CDR3 is CASRPRKAQETQYF. CDR3 DNA sequence: TGTGCCAGCAGACCTCGAAAGGCTCAAGAGACCCAGTACTTC.

Concerning this clonotype itself: A read error may be the cause here, since a much bigger clone is one base away. This rearrangement joins TRBV25-1 to TRBJ1-2, with TRBD1 identical over 7 bases. V gave up 6 bases and J gave up 8 bases; unmatched junction bases: 3. Looked up from germline, CDR1 is MGHDK and CDR2 is SYGVNS. This CDR3 is 11 amino acids long. The CDR3 DNA follows: TGTGCCAGCAGGACAGGGACCGGCTACACCTTC. Its protein is CASRTGTGYTF.

Many counts were recorded for this clonotype. The chain carries TRBV6-1 and TRBJ2-5; D might be TRBD1 (6 bases). The CDR3 is 12 residues long. The germline V gene has CDR1 MNHNS and CDR2 SASEGT. The V gene lost 10 bases and the J gene lost 5 bases, with 14 bases spanning the gap. The CDR3 protein is CATWGQPETQYF. The CDR3 DNA reads as TGTGCCACTTGGGGGCAGCCCGAGACCCAGTACTTC.

This clonotype was observed at least ten times. This sequence joins TRBV19 and TRBJ2-7; 10 bases fit TRBD2. CDR3 length: 16 residues. The germline gives CDR1 LNHDA, CDR2 SQIVND (reference sequence). The J segment lost 4 bases and the V segment lost 8 bases, leaving 14 bases of the junction unmatched. This CDR3 reads CASPGGGLADRYEQYF. The DNA for the CDR3 is TGTGCCAGTCCCGGGGGCGGACTAGCGGACCGATACGAGCAGTACTTC.

This clonotype was seen a few times. This chain uses TRBV11-2 with TRBJ2-3; TRBD2 matches 10 bases. With V trimmed by 5 bases and J by 2 bases, 4 bases remained unmatched. Germline values: CDR1 SGHAT, CDR2 FQNNGV. There are 15 residues in the CDR3. This chain's CDR3 is CASSASGSFTDTQYF. DNA for the CDR3: TGTGCCAGCAGCGCTAGCGGGAGTTTCACAGATACGCAGTATTTT.